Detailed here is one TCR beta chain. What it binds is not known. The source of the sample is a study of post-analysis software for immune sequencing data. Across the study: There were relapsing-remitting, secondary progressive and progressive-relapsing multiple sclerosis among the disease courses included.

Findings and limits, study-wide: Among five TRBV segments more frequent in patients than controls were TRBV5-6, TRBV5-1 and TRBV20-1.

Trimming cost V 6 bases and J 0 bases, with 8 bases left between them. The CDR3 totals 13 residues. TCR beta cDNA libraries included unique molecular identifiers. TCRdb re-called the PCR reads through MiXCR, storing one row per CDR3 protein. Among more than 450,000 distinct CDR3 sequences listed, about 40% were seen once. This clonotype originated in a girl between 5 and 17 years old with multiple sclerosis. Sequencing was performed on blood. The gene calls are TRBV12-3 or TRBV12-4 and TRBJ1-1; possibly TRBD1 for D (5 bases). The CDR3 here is CASSLRVNTEAFF. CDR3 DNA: TGTGCCAGCAGCCTCAGGGTGAACACTGAAGCTTTCTTT.